Listed here is a single T cell receptor beta chain. This sample was included in a study of blood T cell repertoires in COVID-19. Study background: Sources were T cells, B-cell-depleted T cells, or PBMCs; the material itself was cDNA or gDNA.

Across about two dozen US areas, participants ranged in age from about 18 to 100 years. The CDR3 runs to 15 residues. Trimming cost V 0 bases and J 4 bases, with 12 bases left between them. CDR1 and CDR2 from the germline V gene are LNHDA and SQIVND (reference sequence). Original processing methods: For nucleated cells, counts were estimated from reference gene primer amplification. TCRdb's copy holds only in-frame clones and misses some; the assay was immunoSEQ multiplex PCR. That table furnishes V, J and clone size, whereas the DNA furnished D and trimming. This table holds around 190,000 clones, roughly 77% found once.

Source material: PBMCs or T cells enriched from blood (not recorded which). The chain employs TRBV19 and TRBJ2-5, with D possibly matching TRBD2 (5 bases). This clonotype was sampled from a man aged 40-55 years who had recovered from COVID-19. CDR3 region: CASSIDGKRLETQYF. CDR3 DNA: TGTGCCAGTAGTATAGATGGCAAGCGGCTAGAGACCCAGTACTTC.